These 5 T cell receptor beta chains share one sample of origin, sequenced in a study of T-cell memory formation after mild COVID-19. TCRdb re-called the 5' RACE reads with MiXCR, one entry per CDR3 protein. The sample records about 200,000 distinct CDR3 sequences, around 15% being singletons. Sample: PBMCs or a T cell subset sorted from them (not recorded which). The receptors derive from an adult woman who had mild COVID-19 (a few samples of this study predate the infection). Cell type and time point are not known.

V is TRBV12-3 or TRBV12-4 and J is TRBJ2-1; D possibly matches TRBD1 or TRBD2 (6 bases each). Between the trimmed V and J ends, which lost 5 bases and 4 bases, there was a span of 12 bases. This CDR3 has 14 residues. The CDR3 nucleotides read TGTGCCAGCAGTCCCCCGGGGGCTTACAATGAGCAGTTCTTC. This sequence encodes CASSPPGAYNEQFF.

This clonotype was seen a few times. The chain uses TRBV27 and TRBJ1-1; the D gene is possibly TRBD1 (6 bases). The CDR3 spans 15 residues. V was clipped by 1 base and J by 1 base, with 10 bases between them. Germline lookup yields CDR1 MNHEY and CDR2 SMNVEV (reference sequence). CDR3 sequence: CASSLLSRGNTEAFF. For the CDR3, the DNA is TGTGCCAGCAGTTTATTAAGCAGGGGGAACACTGAAGCTTTCTTT.

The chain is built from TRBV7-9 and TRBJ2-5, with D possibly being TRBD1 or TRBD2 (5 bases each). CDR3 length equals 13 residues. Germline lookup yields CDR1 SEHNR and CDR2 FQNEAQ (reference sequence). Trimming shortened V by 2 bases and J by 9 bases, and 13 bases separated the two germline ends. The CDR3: CASSLTGPRAQYF. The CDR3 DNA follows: TGTGCCAGCAGCTTAACGGGGCCTAGGGCCCAGTACTTC.

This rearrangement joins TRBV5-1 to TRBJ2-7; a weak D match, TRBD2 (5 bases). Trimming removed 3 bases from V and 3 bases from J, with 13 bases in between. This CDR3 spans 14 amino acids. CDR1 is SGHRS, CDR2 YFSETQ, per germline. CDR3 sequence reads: CASSSRGEIYEQYF. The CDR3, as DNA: TGCGCCAGCAGCTCCCGGGGAGAGATCTACGAGCAGTACTTC.

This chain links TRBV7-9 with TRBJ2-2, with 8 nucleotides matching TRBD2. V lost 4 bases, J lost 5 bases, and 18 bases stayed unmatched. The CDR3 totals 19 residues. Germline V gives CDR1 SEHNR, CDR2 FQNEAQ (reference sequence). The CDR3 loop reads CASSSRGVRAGGRTGELFF. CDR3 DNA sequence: TGTGCCAGCAGCTCGAGGGGAGTGCGGGCGGGAGGAAGAACCGGGGAGCTGTTTTTT.